The entry below gives a single TCR beta chain sequence along with its context. Assay used: immunoSEQ multiplex PCR; TCRdb lists only in-frame clones, some missing. In the table there are around 50,000 clones, more than 85% of which are singletons. The record originates from a study of OX40 agonist ivuxolimab in advanced cancers. The V and J ends lost 1 base and 3 bases respectively, with 10 bases between them. Germline V gene sequence: CDR1 LNHDA, CDR2 SQIVND (reference sequence). This CDR3 is built from 14 residues. This TCR was sampled from an adult with an advanced solid tumor such as melanoma, head and neck, liver or kidney cancer. V and J are TRBV19 and TRBJ2-7, with a weak D call TRBD2 (6 bases). Source: CD4+ or CD8+ T cells sorted from blood, taken in a trial of the OX40 agonist ivuxolimab. CDR3 nucleotide sequence: TGTGCCAGTAGTATAGCGGGCGGGAACTACGAGCAGTACTTC. Its protein is CASSIAGGNYEQYF. Full variable domain (remainder filled in from reference TRBV19 and TRBJ2-7): DGGITQSPKYLFRKEGQNVTLSCEQNLNHDAMYWYRQDPGQGLRLIYYSQIVNDFQKGDIAEGYSVSREKKESFPLTVTSAQKNPTAFYLCASSIAGGNYEQYFGPGTRLTVT.